Each of the 20 T cell receptor beta chains below was sequenced from the same sample in a study of cytomegalovirus exposure and HLA in healthy donors. With 60 Vbeta and 13 Jbeta primers, the PCR was carried out. The repertoire was sequenced with immunoSEQ multiplex PCR; TCRdb's copy has only in-frame clones and lacks some. The sample consists of over 120,000 clones, around 80% of them appearing once. Sequencing was done on a sample of PBMCs. All receptors derive from a man aged 50 to 60 in good health and CMV-seronegative.

This clone has only one observation. The chain links TRBV21-1 to TRBJ2-3; the DNA was not used to check the table's D call, TRBD2. TRBV21-1 is designated a pseudogene. This CDR3 spans 17 amino acids. In nucleotides, the CDR3 is TGTGCCAGCAGCAAAGCGCGGCGGGTAAGGATGACAGATACGCAGTATTTT. It translates to CASSKARRVRMTDTQYF.

The CDR3 sequence is CASSVSTGGNTEAFF. In DNA, the CDR3 is TGTGCCAGCTCAGTTTCTACAGGTGGGAACACTGAAGCTTTCTTT. The rearrangement links TRBV18 to TRBJ1-1; the D gene is possibly TRBD1 (5 bases). The V and J ends lost 5 bases and 1 base respectively, with 14 bases between them. Per germline, CDR1 KGHSH and CDR2 LQKENI. The CDR3 contains 15 residues.

The chain links TRBV19 to TRBJ1-1; 9 bases line up with TRBD1. Germline V gives CDR1 LNHDA, CDR2 SQIVND (reference sequence). The trim removed 6 bases at V and 1 base at J, leaving 6 bases unmatched. The length of the CDR3 is 15 residues. This chain's CDR3 is CASRQQGAGNTEAFF. DNA for the CDR3: TGTGCCAGTAGGCAACAGGGGGCAGGGAACACTGAAGCTTTCTTT.

The chain couples TRBV20-1 to TRBJ1-1; D might be TRBD1 (5 bases). CDR1 is DFQATT, CDR2 SNEGSKA, per germline (reference sequence). Trimming shortened V by 4 bases and J by 5 bases, and 5 bases separated the two germline ends. The CDR3 length is 10 residues. The CDR3 sequence: CSAKGTEAFF. The CDR3 region has the DNA TGCAGTGCTAAGGGGACTGAAGCTTTCTTT.

The CDR3 sequence: CASSYRSNTEAFF. DNA of the CDR3: TGTGCCAGCAGTTACAGGTCGAACACTGAAGCTTTCTTT. V and J are TRBV27 and TRBJ1-1; perhaps TRBD1 as D (5 bases). In germline, CDR1 is MNHEY, CDR2 SMNVEV (reference sequence). This CDR3 is built from 13 residues. Trimming stripped 4 bases from V and 1 base from J, with 7 bases between.

This sequence joins TRBV10-2 and TRBJ2-3, with D possibly matching TRBD2 (6 bases). The CDR3 extends over 14 amino acids. Germline V gene data show CDR1 as WSHSY and CDR2 as SAAADI. V was pared by 3 bases and J by 2 bases, with 9 bases between. In nucleotides, the CDR3 is TGCGCCAGCAGTGACCGGGAGAACACAGATACGCAGTATTTT. Translated, it gives CASSDRENTDTQYF.

This clone was seen a handful of times. The chain links TRBV7-9 to TRBJ2-2; 11 nucleotides line up with TRBD2. Germline V CDR1 and CDR2: SEHNR, FQNEAQ (reference sequence). The junction had 11 bases not matched to a gene; V was cut back by 5 bases and J by 0 bases. CDR3 length: 19 residues. The CDR3 protein is CASSAPGLAALANTGELFF. The CDR3 bases are TGTGCCAGCAGCGCACCGGGACTAGCGGCTCTCGCGAACACCGGGGAGCTGTTTTTT.

The chain is built from TRBV7-2 and TRBJ2-1; D is ambiguous. The CDR3 runs 13 residues. CDR1 SGHTA and CDR2 FQGNSA come from the germline V gene. Trimming left V 5 bases short and J 8 bases short, with 13 bases between. The CDR3 nucleotides read TGTGCCAGCAGCGTCATTTTGATAGATGAGCAGTTCTTC. This codes for CASSVILIDEQFF.

This clone was found once. This sequence joins TRBV9 and TRBJ1-5, with TRBD1 as a possible D gene (5 bases). Germline CDR1 is SGDLS and CDR2 is YYNGEE. The CDR3 covers 15 residues. V was shortened by 0 bases and J by 0 bases, with 7 bases between the two germline ends. CDR3 in DNA: TGTGCCAGCAGCGTAGATGGGGCTAGCAATCAGCCCCAGCATTTT. Translating gives CASSVDGASNQPQHF.

This chain joins TRBV6-1 and TRBJ1-5; D remains ambiguous. CDR1 MNHNS and CDR2 SASEGT come from the germline V gene. V dropped 8 bases and J dropped 2 bases, with 13 bases sitting between them. The CDR3 loop spans 14 amino acids. CDR3 sequence reads: CASVAFQGNQPQHF. CDR3 sequence (DNA): TGTGCCAGCGTGGCATTTCAAGGCAATCAGCCCCAGCATTTT.

This chain joins TRBV9 and TRBJ1-2; 9 bases line up with TRBD1. This CDR3 has 15 residues. Per germline, CDR1 SGDLS and CDR2 YYNGEE. V dropped 0 bases and J dropped 5; count of bases not matched to a gene: 5. CDR3 protein: CASSVAGTGIYGYTF. The CDR3 DNA is TGTGCCAGCAGCGTAGCCGGGACAGGGATTTATGGCTACACCTTC.

The rearrangement links TRBV29-1 to TRBJ1-4; D uncertain. Germline CDR1 and CDR2: SQVTM and ANQGSEA. The V and J ends lost 7 bases and 7 bases respectively, with 13 bases between them. The CDR3 length is 12 residues. CDR3 sequence reads: CSARVLSEKLFF. The DNA of the CDR3 is TGCAGCGCCCGGGTCCTTAGTGAAAAACTGTTTTTT.

The CDR3 spells CASSPGAAGSPQHF. In nucleotides, the CDR3 is TGTGCCAGCTCACCGGGCGCCGCAGGGTCGCCCCAGCATTTT. The chain couples TRBV18 to TRBJ1-5; possibly TRBD1 for D (5 bases). Germline loops: CDR1 KGHSH, CDR2 LQKENI. The V gene lost 3 bases and the J gene lost 9 bases, with 15 bases spanning the gap. This CDR3 comprises 14 residues.

The CDR3 region has the DNA TGTGCCAGCAGCCCAGGGGCTGATGAAGCTTTCTTT. Translation gives CASSPGADEAFF. V gene TRBV11-1 combines with J gene TRBJ1-1; a weak D match, TRBD1 (6 bases). CDR1 is SGHAT and CDR2 is FQDESV in the germline V gene (reference sequence). This CDR3 region has 12 residues. Trimming stripped 5 bases from V and 7 bases from J, with 11 bases between.

The chain employs TRBV30 and TRBJ1-1; maybe TRBD1 (6 bases). The CDR3 extends over 13 amino acids. Germline assignment: CDR1 GTSNPN and CDR2 SVGIG (reference sequence). V was clipped by 5 bases and J by 7 bases, with 17 bases between them. The CDR3 loop is CAWSGQLDGEAFF. CDR3 coding DNA: TGTGCCTGGTCCGGACAGCTAGACGGTGAAGCTTTCTTT.

The chain couples TRBV4-1 to TRBJ1-2; the D is unclear. This CDR3 contains 15 residues. V lost 0 bases and J lost 0, with 8 bases in between. The germline gives CDR1 MGHRA, CDR2 YSYEKL. The CDR3 coding sequence is TGCGCCAGCAGCCAAGATCCCCCAGCTAACTATGGCTACACCTTC. Protein sequence: CASSQDPPANYGYTF.

V gene TRBV5-1 combines with J gene TRBJ1-3; 8 bases line up with TRBD1. This CDR3 comprises 17 residues. J was trimmed by 8 bases and V by 0 bases; bases with no gene match: 13. Germline CDR1 is SGHRS and CDR2 is YFSETQ. Written as DNA, the CDR3 is TGCGCCAGCAGCTTGGAAGACGCAGGGGGCACGAAGGACACCATATATTTT. It is translated as CASSLEDAGGTKDTIYF.

This clone was picked up a small number of times. The chain combines TRBV10-2 with TRBJ1-1; D might be TRBD1 (5 bases). CDR3 length: 14 residues. CDR1 and CDR2 (germline): WSHSY, SAAADI. Trimming cost V 2 bases and J 1 base, with 8 bases left between them. This CDR3 is CASSEGGANTEAFF. CDR3 in DNA: TGCGCCAGCAGTGAGGGAGGGGCGAACACTGAAGCTTTCTTT.

This chain uses TRBV5-1 with TRBJ2-3; no clear D gene. Germline lookup yields CDR1 SGHRS and CDR2 YFSETQ. CDR3 length: 15 residues. V lost 6 bases to trimming and J lost 1 base, with 15 bases between them. The CDR3 loop is CASTTAGPRTDTQYF. The DNA for the CDR3 is TGCGCCAGCACAACGGCAGGCCCCCGCACAGATACGCAGTATTTT.

With respect to this clone: The DNA is left out, because the CDR3 cannot be placed on it with certainty; the CDR3 is given as TCRdb lists it. The rearrangement uses TRBV6-5 and TRBJ2-5; whether TRBD2, the table's D call, matches the DNA was not checked. The CDR3 has 14 residues if both end residues are counted. The germline CDR1 and CDR2 sequences are MNHEY and SVGAGI. The CDR3 loop reads CASSSSGRQETQYF.